The clone carrying this TCR beta chain was observed many times. The germline V gene encodes CDR1 DFQATT and CDR2 SNEGSKA (reference sequence). Deletions cut 3 bases from V and 3 bases from J, with 15 bases between. The CDR3 totals 14 residues. The data belong to a study of Graves' ophthalmopathy and Graves' hyperthyroidism. RNA transcripts served as template for amplifying TCR beta CDR3 sequences. The library came from an HTBI-primed first-round RT-PCR and a second-round multiplex PCR. TCRdb analysed the multiplex PCR reads with MiXCR anew, one entry per CDR3 protein. The table lists fewer than 600,000 distinct CDR3 sequences, roughly 14% of them singletons, with 9.8% in the top ten.

The chain has TRBV20-1 and TRBJ2-7, with D uncertain. This TCR was sampled from a young woman with Graves' ophthalmopathy. Sequencing input: blood. CDR3 amino acids: CSASQLIKVYEQYF. The CDR3, as DNA: TGCAGTGCTAGCCAGCTCATCAAGGTCTACGAGCAGTACTTC.